The 20 T cell receptor beta chains below all came from one sample that was sequenced in a study of identical twins. TCRdb recomputed calls from the 5' RACE reads with MiXCR, one row per CDR3 protein. This sample yields roughly 570,000 distinct CDR3 sequences, of which roughly 9.9% are seen a single time; around 3% belongs to the top ten. This sample was shared with a second study, whose subject was yellow fever vaccine responses in identical twins.

Specimen: PBMCs. The receptor source for this set is a young woman in good health.

There are many counts of this clonotype. The gene calls are TRBV12-3 or TRBV12-4 and TRBJ2-5; tentative D call: TRBD2 (5 bases). This CDR3 has 14 amino acids. V was shortened by 6 bases and J by 4 bases, with 15 bases between the two germline ends. The CDR3 is CASRDSGTGETQYF. CDR3 bases: TGTGCCAGCAGGGACTCTGGTACCGGAGAGACCCAGTACTTC.

This clonotype occurred a few times. V is TRBV7-8 and J is TRBJ1-6; no clear D. This CDR3 spans 12 amino acids. Germline V CDR1 and CDR2: SGHVS, FQNEAQ. V was cut by 4 bases and J by 2 bases, with 0 bases left in between. The CDR3 here is CASSSYNSPLHF. In DNA form, the CDR3 reads TGTGCCAGCAGCTCCTATAATTCACCCCTCCACTTT.

The chain couples TRBV18 to TRBJ2-1; 10 positions agree with TRBD2. Germline V gene sequence: CDR1 KGHSH, CDR2 LQKENI. J gave up 12 bases and V 2 bases, and 7 bases lay outside the gene matches. This CDR3 is 14 amino acids long. The CDR3: CASSPGLAVSGQFF. CDR3 DNA: TGTGCCAGCTCACCAGGACTAGCGGTGTCTGGGCAGTTCTTC.

This clonotype was seen just once. One junction end does not reproduce the germline sequence, and a read error may be involved. This chain links TRBV20-1 with TRBJ2-2, with D possibly called TRBD1 or TRBD2 (5 bases each). This CDR3 is built from 16 residues. The germline V gene encodes CDR1 DFQATT and CDR2 SNEGSKA (reference sequence). The CDR3 loop is CCASRGPGVNTGELFF. As DNA, the CDR3 is TGCTGTGCTAGTAGGGGCCCCGGGGTGAACACCGGGGAGCTGTTTTTT.

This clonotype occurred many times. The chain has TRBV5-6 and TRBJ2-1; maybe TRBD2 (6 bases). This CDR3 contains 13 residues. Trimming stripped 0 bases from V and 8 bases from J, with 9 bases between. Per the germline V gene, CDR1 is SGHDT and CDR2 is YYEEEE. The CDR3: CASSLGGVDEQFF. As DNA, the CDR3 is TGTGCCAGCAGCTTGGGGGGGGTGGATGAGCAGTTCTTC.

This clonotype was seen repeatedly, ten times or more. This rearrangement joins TRBV7-9 to TRBJ2-7; TRBD1 matches 10 bases. This CDR3 has 15 residues. With 5 bases clipped from V and 4 bases from J, the junction kept 8 bases outside the gene matches. Germline CDR1 reads SEHNR; CDR2 reads FQNEAQ (reference sequence). CDR3 nucleotide sequence: TGTGCCAGCAGCCTAACCGGGACAGGGGCGTACGAGCAGTACTTC. Translating it yields CASSLTGTGAYEQYF.

This clonotype showed up many times. The rearrangement joins TRBV12-3 or TRBV12-4 to TRBJ2-1, with D possibly being TRBD1 or TRBD2 (5 bases each). The length of the CDR3 is 14 residues. V lost 6 bases to trimming and J lost 0 bases, with 9 bases between them. This CDR3 is CASRGTLSYNEQFF. The CDR3 region has the DNA TGTGCCAGCAGAGGGACCCTCTCCTACAATGAGCAGTTCTTC.

The chain is built from TRBV18 and TRBJ2-1; a possible D gene is TRBD2 (6 bases). There are 17 residues in the CDR3. V was pared by 0 bases and J by 8 bases, with 20 bases between. Germline CDR1 KGHSH, CDR2 LQKENI. Here the CDR3 reads CASSPPYLRGGGYEQFF. CDR3 bases: TGTGCCAGCTCACCACCTTATTTGAGGGGAGGTGGGTATGAGCAGTTCTTC. The whole variable domain, remainder taken from reference TRBV18 and TRBJ2-1, is NAGVMQNPRHLVRRRGQEARLRCSPMKGHSHVYWYRQLPEEGLKFMVYLQKENIIDESGMPKERFSAEFPKEGPSILRIQQVVRGDSAAYFCASSPPYLRGGGYEQFFGPGTRLTVL.

CDR3 sequence: CASSGPRAAQETQYF. The CDR3 bases are TGTGCCAGCAGCGGGCCCCGGGCAGCTCAAGAGACCCAGTACTTC. The rearrangement links TRBV5-4 to TRBJ2-5; no reliable D call. Germline loops: CDR1 SGHNT, CDR2 YYREEE (reference sequence). V was cut by 4 bases and J by 2 bases, with 15 bases left in between. This CDR3 spans 15 amino acids.

The sample holds a few counts of this clonotype. J is TRBJ2-4 and V is TRBV7-8; 10 nucleotides match TRBD2. The J segment lost 4 bases and the V segment lost 1 base, leaving 7 bases of the junction unmatched. CDR1 is SGHVS, CDR2 FQNEAQ, per germline. The CDR3 is 17 residues long. Here the CDR3 reads CASSLDPSGGLKNIQYF. For the CDR3, the DNA is TGTGCCAGCAGCTTAGATCCTAGCGGGGGCCTAAAAAACATTCAGTACTTC.

This clonotype came up a few times. The rearrangement uses TRBV6-2 or TRBV6-3 and TRBJ2-7, with TRBD2 identical over 8 bases. The CDR3 is 14 amino acids. Germline V CDR1 and CDR2: MNHEY, SVGEGT. J was trimmed by 2 bases and V by 5 bases; bases with no gene match: 5. The CDR3 region is CASSGTGLAYEQYF. CDR3 sequence (DNA): TGTGCCAGCAGTGGTACGGGACTAGCCTACGAGCAGTACTTC.

The chain employs TRBV18 and TRBJ2-6; D may be TRBD1 (6 bases). Trimming stripped 2 bases from V and 2 bases from J, with 13 bases between. Germline V gene lookup returns CDR1 KGHSH and CDR2 LQKENI. The CDR3 runs 17 residues. The CDR3 sequence: CASSPIPHRAGANVLTF. CDR3 DNA sequence: TGTGCCAGCTCACCAATCCCCCACAGGGCTGGGGCCAACGTCCTGACTTTC.

This clonotype was seen a few times. The chain is built from TRBV4-3 and TRBJ2-1; a possible D gene is TRBD2 (6 bases). Trimming took off 0 bases at V and 2 bases at J, with 11 bases between the two ends. Germline CDR1 is LGHNA and CDR2 is YSLEER. The CDR3 contains 16 residues. The CDR3 nucleotides are TGCGCCAGCAGCCAAGAGGAGGGTCGACCCTACAATGAGCAGTTCTTC. It translates to CASSQEEGRPYNEQFF.

The chain carries TRBV5-1 and TRBJ2-2; 7 bases align to TRBD1. The CDR3 is 15 residues long. V shed 4 bases and J 2 bases; nucleotides not matched to a gene: 5. Germline V lookup: CDR1 SGHRS, CDR2 YFSETQ. CDR3: CASSPGQTNTGELFF. The CDR3 DNA is TGCGCCAGCAGCCCGGGACAGACCAACACCGGGGAGCTGTTTTTT.

This clonotype was detected ten times or more. The chain employs TRBV5-5 and TRBJ2-4, with D tentatively TRBD1 (6 bases). V lost 4 bases and J 1 base, leaving 12 bases between the germline ends. Germline values: CDR1 SGHKS, CDR2 YYEKEE (reference sequence). The CDR3 has 15 residues. In DNA, the CDR3 is TGTGCCAGCAGCCCCCTGGGGGCGGCCAAAAACATTCAGTACTTC. Translating gives CASSPLGAAKNIQYF.

The V call is TRBV4-2, the J call TRBJ2-2; the D gene is possibly TRBD1 (6 bases). This CDR3 is 16 amino acids long. Germline CDR1 LGHNA, CDR2 YNFKEQ. V was cut by 3 bases and J by 4 bases, with 15 bases left in between. This chain's CDR3 is CASSQDRDTLTGELFF. CDR3 in DNA: TGTGCCAGCAGCCAGGACCGGGACACCCTCACCGGGGAGCTGTTTTTT.

This clonotype was counted between two and nine times. This chain connects TRBV19 to TRBJ1-1, with TRBD1 matching 11 bases. Looked up from germline, CDR1 is LNHDA and CDR2 is SQIVND (reference sequence). The CDR3 sequence is 15 residues long. V gave up 7 bases and J gave up 6 bases; unmatched junction bases: 10. The CDR3 DNA reads TGTGCCAGTAAGTTCTTTGGGACAGGGGGTCCTGAAGCTTTCTTT. Its protein is CASKFFGTGGPEAFF. Filled out from reference TRBV19 and TRBJ1-1, the complete variable domain reads DGGITQSPKYLFRKEGQNVTLSCEQNLNHDAMYWYRQDPGQGLRLIYYSQIVNDFQKGDIAEGYSVSREKKESFPLTVTSAQKNPTAFYLCASKFFGTGGPEAFFGQGTRLTVV.

The genes are TRBV29-1 and TRBJ2-2; possibly TRBD2 for D (7 bases). CDR3 length equals 15 residues. V lost 3 bases and J 4 bases, leaving 15 bases between the germline ends. The germline gives CDR1 SQVTM, CDR2 ANQGSEA. CDR3 sequence reads: CSVEGGLVGTGELFF. The DNA of the CDR3 is TGCAGCGTTGAGGGGGGGCTGGTCGGCACCGGGGAGCTGTTTTTT.

This clonotype has only a few counts. J is TRBJ2-7 and V is TRBV5-5, with D perhaps TRBD2 (5 bases). V was trimmed by 1 base and J by 7 bases, leaving 9 bases between them. Germline V gene sequence: CDR1 SGHKS, CDR2 YYEKEE (reference sequence). CDR3 size: 12 residues. The CDR3 is CASSLTSGEQYF. The CDR3 DNA reads TGTGCCAGCAGCTTGACCTCGGGGGAGCAGTACTTC.

This chain uses TRBV19 with TRBJ2-1, with D perhaps assigned TRBD1 or TRBD2 (5 bases each). The CDR3 has 14 amino acids. V shed 4 bases and J shed 2 bases, with 9 bases lying between them. From germline, CDR1 is LNHDA and CDR2 SQIVND (reference sequence). CDR3 sequence reads: CASSSMGAYNEQFF. CDR3 nucleotide sequence: TGTGCCAGTAGTAGTATGGGGGCCTACAATGAGCAGTTCTTC.